Detailed here is one T cell receptor (beta chain). Its antigen is as yet unknown. Time point defined: week 35, safety follow-up. The study gave 300 ug of mutant IDH1 20-mer peptide per vaccine dose, with topical imiquimod. At weeks 1, 3, 5, 7, 11, 15, 19 and 23, patients received a vaccination, eight in all. Donors had new IDH1-mutant astrocytomas of WHO grade 3 or 4 (ATRX-lost). The sample comes from a study of a mutant IDH1 vaccine in newly diagnosed glioma. Germline V gene sequence: CDR1 MNHNS, CDR2 SASEGT. After removal of 5 bases from V and 0 bases from J, the junction contained 16 bases not matched to a gene. CDR3 length equals 19 residues. Sequencing used immunoSEQ multiplex PCR; TCRdb keeps in-frame clones, though not all of them. The sample consists of approximately 66,000 clones, approximately 81% of them appearing once.

The clonotype was recovered from a man younger than 40 with glioma. The chain carries TRBV6-1 and TRBJ1-3; 7 nucleotides align to TRBD1. The sample was PBMCs, taken from a glioma patient whose treatment included an IDH1 peptide vaccine. CDR3 in amino acids: CASSKERGTDYSSGNTIYF. CDR3 nucleotide sequence: TGTGCCAGCAGTAAAGAGAGGGGGACAGATTATAGCTCTGGAAACACCATATATTTT.